The 19 T cell receptor beta chains reported below all come from one sample, sequenced in a study of T cells in pancreatic ductal adenocarcinoma. Selected pancreatic ductal adenocarcinoma patients had undergone surgery without neoadjuvant therapy. Only in-frame clones appear in the TCRdb table, and some are missing; sequencing was by immunoSEQ multiplex PCR. Seen here are under 30,000 clones, more than 80% observed once, and the top ten hold 2.2%. Sequenced sample: PBMCs. These TCRs come from a human donor with pancreatic ductal adenocarcinoma.

Only one count was recorded for this clone. The chain employs TRBV11-2 and TRBJ1-6; D possibly corresponds to TRBD1 (5 bases). The CDR3 has 15 residues. The germline V gene encodes CDR1 SGHAT and CDR2 FQNNGV. The V end lost 2 bases, the J end lost 5 bases, and 10 bases lay between the germline ends. CDR3 nucleotides: TGTGCCAGCAGCTTAAGCCAGGGAGATAATTCACCCCTCCACTTT. It yields the protein CASSLSQGDNSPLHF.

The chain carries TRBV19 and TRBJ2-7; TRBD1 agrees at 10 bases. This CDR3 is 18 amino acids long. CDR1 LNHDA and CDR2 SQIVND come from the germline V gene (reference sequence). V lost 2 bases, J lost 0 bases, and 10 bases stayed unmatched. Written as DNA, the CDR3 is TGTGCCAGTAGTATATACGCCGGGACAGGGGACCTCTCCTACGAGCAGTACTTC. This translates into CASSIYAGTGDLSYEQYF.

The V and J genes are TRBV2 and TRBJ2-1, with D unclear. CDR3 length: 10 residues. Germline lookup yields CDR1 SNHLY and CDR2 FYNNEI. Trimming removed 5 bases from V and 10 bases from J, with 6 bases in between. CDR3 nucleotide sequence: TGTGCCAGCAGTTTAGAGGAGCAGTTCTTC. Translated: CASSLEEQFF. The variable domain in full, completed from reference TRBV2 and TRBJ2-1, reads EPEVTQTPSHQVTQMGQEVILRCVPISNHLYFYWYRQILGQKVEFLVSFYNNEISEKSEIFDDQFSVERPDGSNFTLKIRSTKLEDSAMYFCASSLEEQFFGPGTRLTVL.

This chain uses TRBV12-5 with TRBJ2-5; 7 positions match TRBD1. The V segment lost 1 base and the J segment 0 bases; nucleotides outside the gene matches: 8. CDR1 is LGHNT, CDR2 FRNRAP, per germline. The CDR3 totals 17 residues. Here the CDR3 reads CASGLAGTAKNQETQYF. For the CDR3, the DNA is TGTGCTAGTGGTTTGGCCGGGACAGCGAAGAACCAAGAGACCCAGTACTTC.

The genes are TRBV16 and TRBJ1-2; D gene uncertain. CDR3 size: 13 residues. The germline CDR1 and CDR2 sequences are KGHSY and FQNENV. V shed 4 bases and J shed 8 bases, with 14 bases lying between them. Here the CDR3 DNA reads TGTGCCAGCAGCCTTACTTCGCCTAGGGGCTACACCTTC. Translation gives CASSLTSPRGYTF.

This clone showed up just a few times. The rearrangement links TRBV5-1 to TRBJ2-1; 14 bases map to TRBD2. Germline V gene lookup returns CDR1 SGHRS and CDR2 YFSETQ. The CDR3 sequence is 19 residues long. V shed 4 bases and J 5 bases; nucleotides not matched to a gene: 14. The CDR3 nucleotides read TGCGCCAGCAGCCCGACTAGCGGGAGGGCCCTTGTTTTGGACAATGAGCAGTTCTTC. Translated: CASSPTSGRALVLDNEQFF. The complete variable domain, with remaining parts taken from reference TRBV5-1 and TRBJ2-1, reads KAGVTQTPRYLIKTRGQQVTLSCSPISGHRSVSWYQQTPGQGLQFLFEYFSETQRNKGNFPGRFSGRQFSNSRSEMNVSTLELGDSALYLCASSPTSGRALVLDNEQFFGPGTRLTVL.

This clone appeared once. The chain uses TRBV19 and TRBJ1-6; no clear D. The CDR3 extends over 15 amino acids. The germline V gene encodes CDR1 LNHDA and CDR2 SQIVND (reference sequence). V was shortened by 3 bases and J by 6 bases, with 12 bases between the two germline ends. The CDR3 nucleotides are TGTGCCAGTAGTATCCCAATAGAAAGTAATTCACCCCTCCACTTT. Its translation: CASSIPIESNSPLHF.

V is TRBV7-2 and J is TRBJ2-1; 7 nucleotides align to TRBD2. Germline V gene lookup returns CDR1 SGHTA and CDR2 FQGNSA. This CDR3 spans 15 amino acids. Trimming took 0 bases from V and 6 from J; bases not matched to a gene: 5. In DNA form, the CDR3 reads TGTGCCAGCAGCTTAGCGGGAGGGCCGGTCAATGAGCAGTTCTTC. Amino acid sequence: CASSLAGGPVNEQFF.

The J gene is TRBJ2-2, the V gene TRBV7-6; 12 nucleotides agree with TRBD2. Losses at the gene ends were 6 bases for V and 6 bases for J; bases not matched to a gene: 11. CDR3 length: 17 amino acids. Germline assignment: CDR1 SGHVS and CDR2 FNYEAQ. Here the CDR3 reads CASSRTSGKVPPGELFF. The CDR3 DNA sequence: TGTGCCAGCAGTCGGACTAGCGGGAAGGTCCCCCCCGGGGAGCTGTTTTTT.

The rearrangement links TRBV19 to TRBJ2-3, with unresolved D. Between the trimmed V and J ends, which lost 9 bases and 4 bases, there was a span of 23 bases. This CDR3 is 16 amino acids long. Per germline, CDR1 LNHDA and CDR2 SQIVND (reference sequence). CDR3 bases: TGTGCCAGAACCGCTCTGGGGATTAGCAATCCAGATACGCAGTATTTT. Encoded protein: CARTALGISNPDTQYF.

V usage is TRBV11-3 and J usage is TRBJ2-7; TRBD2 might be the D (6 bases). The CDR3 spans 12 residues. Germline values: CDR1 SGHNT, CDR2 YENEEA. Trimming removed 1 base from V and 8 bases from J, with 9 bases in between. This chain's CDR3 is CASSLAGDQQYF. CDR3 DNA sequence: TGTGCCAGCAGCTTAGCGGGGGACCAGCAGTACTTC.

The chain links TRBV7-8 to TRBJ2-3; D is possibly TRBD2 (5 bases). The CDR3 loop spans 16 amino acids. Germline loops: CDR1 SGHVS, CDR2 FQNEAQ. Trimming took 0 bases from V and 0 from J, leaving 10 bases between them. For the CDR3, the DNA is TGTGCCAGCAGCTTAGCACTCGGGGTTAGCACAGATACGCAGTATTTT. It translates to CASSLALGVSTDTQYF.

The CDR3 nucleotides read TGTGCCAGCAGCTTAGGACAGTGGGCCACAGATACGCAGTATTTT. The encoded protein is CASSLGQWATDTQYF. The chain couples TRBV7-3 to TRBJ2-3; possibly TRBD1 for D (6 bases). The CDR3 runs to 15 residues. Germline CDR1 and CDR2: SGHTA and FQGTGA. The V gene lost 2 bases and the J gene lost 2 bases, with 11 bases spanning the gap.

V gene TRBV29-1 combines with J gene TRBJ1-2; maybe TRBD1 (5 bases). This CDR3 region has 15 residues. Trimming stripped 4 bases from V and 0 bases from J, with 15 bases between. The V gene's germline CDR1 is SQVTM and CDR2 ANQGSEA. The CDR3 protein is CSVGVIQAPNYGYTF. The DNA of the CDR3 is TGCAGCGTTGGGGTTATACAGGCCCCTAACTATGGCTACACCTTC.

The V call is TRBV4-1, the J call TRBJ1-1; D unclear. This CDR3 has 16 residues. Germline assignment: CDR1 MGHRA and CDR2 YSYEKL. Trimming cost V 4 bases and J 0 bases, with 15 bases left between them. The CDR3 sequence: CASSPSMARMNTEAFF. Written as DNA, the CDR3 is TGCGCCAGCAGCCCCTCGATGGCGCGGATGAACACTGAAGCTTTCTTT.

This chain uses TRBV5-1 with TRBJ2-5; 7 nucleotides line up with TRBD1. J gave up 1 base and V 4 bases, and 4 bases lay outside the gene matches. CDR3 length equals 14 residues. Germline V CDR1 and CDR2: SGHRS, YFSETQ. The CDR3 DNA reads TGCGCCAGCAGCCCACAGGGGCTCCAAGAGACCCAGTACTTC. As protein: CASSPQGLQETQYF.

The chain employs TRBV11-1 and TRBJ2-1; 15 bases are shared with TRBD2. The CDR3 runs to 17 residues. Germline V CDR1 and CDR2: SGHAT, FQDESV (reference sequence). The ends lost 2 bases at V and 6 bases at J; junction bases unmatched: 5. The CDR3 loop reads CASSLSRTSGRANEQFF. In nucleotides, the CDR3 is TGTGCCAGCAGCTTATCAAGGACTAGCGGGAGGGCCAATGAGCAGTTCTTC.

The rearrangement joins TRBV7-2 to TRBJ2-1, with TRBD2 identical over 9 bases. The CDR3 is 16 amino acids. Germline CDR1 is SGHTA and CDR2 is FQGNSA. The trim removed 5 bases at V and 2 bases at J, leaving 7 bases unmatched. This chain's CDR3 is CASSRASGNTYNEQFF. DNA of the CDR3: TGTGCCAGCAGCCGAGCTAGCGGGAATACCTACAATGAGCAGTTCTTC. The entire variable domain, with the rest obtained from reference TRBV7-2 and TRBJ2-1, is as follows: GAGVSQSPSNKVTEKGKDVELRCDPISGHTALYWYRQSLGQGLEFLIYFQGNSAPDKSGLPSDRFSAERTGGSVSTLTIQRTQQEDSAVYLCASSRASGNTYNEQFFGPGTRLTVL.

The chain recombines TRBV7-2 with TRBJ2-7; possibly TRBD2 for D (5 bases). Germline values: CDR1 SGHTA, CDR2 FQGNSA. CDR3 length equals 14 residues. Trimming left V 1 base short and J 0 bases short, with 7 bases between. In DNA form, the CDR3 reads TGTGCCAGCAGCTTAGGGACTCGCTCCTACGAGCAGTACTTC. This encodes CASSLGTRSYEQYF.